These 5 T cell receptor beta chains were all obtained from the same sample, sequenced in a study of T cell clonality in common variable immunodeficiency. Study-wide points: Common variable immunodeficiency TCR beta sequences reportedly had fewer deletions and N-nucleotide insertions.

These receptors have no identified antigens. Generated by immunoSEQ multiplex PCR, the TCRdb table keeps only in-frame clones and is missing some. The sample holds over 20,000 clones, and no clone turns up only once. The sequenced sample consisted of peripheral blood mononuclear cells. These receptors came from a human donor with common variable immunodeficiency.

Details on this clone: The missing CDR3 end, 3 residues past where the read stops, is filled in from the germline J gene. This chain connects TRBV7-2 to TRBJ1-2; 7 bases agree with TRBD1. CDR1 is SGHTA and CDR2 is FQGNSA in the germline V gene. This CDR3 contains 14 residues. V dropped 3 bases and J dropped 2; count of bases not matched to a gene: 3. CDR3 bases read: TGTGCCAGCAGCTTTTCGACAGGGAACTATGGC. It is translated as CASSFSTGNYG. The CDR3 in full is CASSFSTGNYGYTF.

This clone was recorded many times. Coverage ceases 3 residues before the CDR3 finishes, and the germline J gene fills in the end. J is TRBJ2-1 and V is TRBV10-3, with D possibly TRBD1 on 5 matching bases. V lost 8 bases, J lost 6 bases, and 14 bases lay in between. The CDR3 is made up of 13 amino acids. Germline V gene data show CDR1 as ENHRY and CDR2 as SYGVKD. CDR3 loop: CAIGGPGFNEQFF. The part of the CDR3 DNA that was read is TGTGCCATCGGTGGGCCAGGGTTCAATGAG.

Note on this clone: The read falls 3 residues short of the CDR3 end, and the missing part is taken from the germline J gene. This chain joins TRBV7-3 and TRBJ2-1; 9 bases fit TRBD2. The germline CDR1 and CDR2 sequences are SGHTA and FQGTGA. The V gene end was trimmed by 1 base and the J gene end by 1 base; junction bases not matched to a gene: 14. The CDR3 sequence is 20 residues long. The sequenced part of the CDR3 DNA is TGTGCCAGCAGCTTAAGTCCGGGTTTTGTAGCGGGAGAATCCTACAATGAG. It translates to CASSLSPGFVAGESYNE. In full, the CDR3 is CASSLSPGFVAGESYNEQFF. The full variable domain, rest sourced from reference TRBV7-3 and TRBJ2-1, is GAGVSQTPSNKVTEKGKYVELRCDPISGHTALYWYRQSLGQGPEFLIYFQGTGAADDSGLPNDRFFAVRPEGSVSTLKIQRTERGDSAVYLCASSLSPGFVAGESYNEQFFGPGTRLTVL.

This clone showed up many times. The read terminates 3 residues before the CDR3 end, so the remaining end is supplied by the germline J gene. This chain links TRBV5-5 with TRBJ2-2; TRBD1 matches 11 bases. V lost 2 bases, J lost 7 bases, and 4 bases stayed unmatched. The CDR3 length is 15 residues. Germline V gene lookup returns CDR1 SGHKS and CDR2 YYEKEE (reference sequence). Here the CDR3 reads CASSFGQGALGELFF. Partial CDR3 DNA: TGTGCCAGCAGCTTCGGACAGGGGGCTCTCGGGGAG. Combining the CDR3 with reference TRBV5-5 and TRBJ2-2 gives the whole variable domain DAGVTQSPTHLIKTRGQQVTLRCSPISGHKSVSWYQQVLGQGPQFIFQYYEKEERGRGNFPDRFSARQFPNYSSELNVNALLLGDSALYLCASSFGQGALGELFFGEGSRLTVL.

Remarks on this clone: The read stops 3 residues short of the end of the CDR3; the missing end is completed from the germline J gene. V and J are TRBV19 and TRBJ1-4; D gene unclear. Trimming shortened V by 3 bases and J by 3 bases, and 14 bases separated the two germline ends. This CDR3 comprises 16 residues. CDR1 is LNHDA, CDR2 SQIVND, per germline (reference sequence). The part of the CDR3 DNA that was read is TGTGCCAGTAGTATTGATCTCTTCATAGCTAATGAAAAA. Residues: CASSIDLFIANEK. The full CDR3 reads CASSIDLFIANEKLFF. Filled out from reference TRBV19 and TRBJ1-4, the complete variable domain reads DGGITQSPKYLFRKEGQNVTLSCEQNLNHDAMYWYRQDPGQGLRLIYYSQIVNDFQKGDIAEGYSVSREKKESFPLTVTSAQKNPTAFYLCASSIDLFIANEKLFFGSGTQLSVL.